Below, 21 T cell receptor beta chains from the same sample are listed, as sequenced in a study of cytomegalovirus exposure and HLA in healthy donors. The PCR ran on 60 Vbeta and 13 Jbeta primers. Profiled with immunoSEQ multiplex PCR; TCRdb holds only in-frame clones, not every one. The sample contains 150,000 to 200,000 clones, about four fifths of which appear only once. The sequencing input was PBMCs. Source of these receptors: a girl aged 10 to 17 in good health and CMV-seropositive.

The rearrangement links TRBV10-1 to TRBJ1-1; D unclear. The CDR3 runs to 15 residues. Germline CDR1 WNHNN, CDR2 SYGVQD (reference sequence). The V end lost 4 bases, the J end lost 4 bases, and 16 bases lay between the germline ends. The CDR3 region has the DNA TGCGCCAGCAGTGTTACGCGCCTACCTAGCACTGAAGCTTTCTTT. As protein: CASSVTRLPSTEAFF.

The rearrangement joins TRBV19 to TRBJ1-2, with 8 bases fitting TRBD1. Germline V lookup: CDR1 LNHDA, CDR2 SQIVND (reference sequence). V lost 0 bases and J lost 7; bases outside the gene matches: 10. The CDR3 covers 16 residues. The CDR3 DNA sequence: TGTGCCAGTAGTATAGAGGGGGACAGGCCGGACCCTGGCTACACCTTC. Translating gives CASSIEGDRPDPGYTF.

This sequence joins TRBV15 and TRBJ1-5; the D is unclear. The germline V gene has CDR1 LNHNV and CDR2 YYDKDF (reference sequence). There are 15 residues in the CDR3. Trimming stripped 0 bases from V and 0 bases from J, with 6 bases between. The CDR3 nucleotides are TGTGCCACCAGCAGAGATCGGAGTAGCAATCAGCCCCAGCATTTT. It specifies CATSRDRSSNQPQHF. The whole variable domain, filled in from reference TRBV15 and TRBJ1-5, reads DAMVIQNPRYQVTQFGKPVTLSCSQTLNHNVMYWYQQKSSQAPKLLFHYYDKDFNNEADTPDNFQSRRPNTSFCFLDIRSPGLGDTAMYLCATSRDRSSNQPQHFGDGTRLSIL.

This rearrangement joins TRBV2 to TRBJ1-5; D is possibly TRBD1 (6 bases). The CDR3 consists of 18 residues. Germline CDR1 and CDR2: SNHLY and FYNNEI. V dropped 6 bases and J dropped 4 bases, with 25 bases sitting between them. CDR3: CASREQGKRPIPNQPQHF. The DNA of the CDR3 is TGTGCCAGCAGAGAACAGGGAAAACGACCCATTCCTAATCAGCCCCAGCATTTT.

The CDR3 nucleotides read TGTGCCAGCAGCTTAGGAGGCTTAGCCAAAAACATTCAGTACTTC. It is translated as CASSLGGLAKNIQYF. The chain recombines TRBV11-2 with TRBJ2-4; D gene ambiguous. The germline V gene has CDR1 SGHAT and CDR2 FQNNGV. The CDR3 length is 15 residues. Between the trimmed V and J ends, which lost 1 base and 0 bases, there was a span of 7 bases.

The CDR3 nucleotides read TGTGCCAGCGTTTACGGGGTCCGAGTAAACAATGAGCAGTTCTTC. It specifies CASVYGVRVNNEQFF. The V call is TRBV5-8, the J call TRBJ2-1; tentative D call: TRBD2 (5 bases). The CDR3 has 15 amino acids. The germline V gene has CDR1 SGHTS and CDR2 YDEGEE. V was cut by 7 bases and J by 5 bases, with 19 bases left in between.

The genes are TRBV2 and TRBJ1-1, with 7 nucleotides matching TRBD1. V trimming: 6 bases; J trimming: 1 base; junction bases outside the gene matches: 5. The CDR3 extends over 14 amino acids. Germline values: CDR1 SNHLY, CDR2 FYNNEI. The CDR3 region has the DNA TGTGCCAGCAGGACCCGACAGGGGAACACTGAAGCTTTCTTT. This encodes CASRTRQGNTEAFF.

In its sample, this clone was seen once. The CDR3 is CASSQDRAGEKLFF. CDR3 nucleotide sequence: TGTGCCAGCAGCCAGGACAGGGCGGGAGAAAAACTGTTTTTT. The gene calls are TRBV6-6 and TRBJ1-4; 8 bases map to TRBD1. Trimming cost V 6 bases and J 8 bases; bases outside gene matches: 8. The CDR3 is 14 amino acids. From germline, CDR1 is MNHNY and CDR2 SVGAGI (reference sequence).

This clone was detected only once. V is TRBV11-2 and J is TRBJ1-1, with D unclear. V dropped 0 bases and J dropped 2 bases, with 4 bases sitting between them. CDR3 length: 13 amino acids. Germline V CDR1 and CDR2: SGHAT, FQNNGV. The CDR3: CASSLDYNTEAFF. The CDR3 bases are TGTGCCAGCAGCTTAGACTATAACACTGAAGCTTTCTTT.

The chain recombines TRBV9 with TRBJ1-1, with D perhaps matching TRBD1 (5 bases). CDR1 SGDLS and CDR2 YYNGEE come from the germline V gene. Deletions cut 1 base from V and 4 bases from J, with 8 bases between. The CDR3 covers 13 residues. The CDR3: CASSVFQGTEAFF. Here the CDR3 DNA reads TGTGCCAGCAGCGTATTCCAGGGCACTGAAGCTTTCTTT.

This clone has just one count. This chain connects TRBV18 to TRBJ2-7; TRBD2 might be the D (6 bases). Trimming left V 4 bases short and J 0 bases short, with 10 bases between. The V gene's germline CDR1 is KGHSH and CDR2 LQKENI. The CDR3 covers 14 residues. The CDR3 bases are TGTGCCAGCTCACTTCGGGGAGGCTCCTACGAGCAGTACTTC. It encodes CASSLRGGSYEQYF.

As DNA, the CDR3 is TGTGCCAGCAGCCAATGGGACACGATAGACACCGGGGAGCTGTTTTTT. It is translated as CASSQWDTIDTGELFF. The chain is built from TRBV21-1 and TRBJ2-2; no DNA check was done on the table's D call, TRBD1. TRBV21-1 constitutes a pseudogene. The CDR3 spans 16 residues.

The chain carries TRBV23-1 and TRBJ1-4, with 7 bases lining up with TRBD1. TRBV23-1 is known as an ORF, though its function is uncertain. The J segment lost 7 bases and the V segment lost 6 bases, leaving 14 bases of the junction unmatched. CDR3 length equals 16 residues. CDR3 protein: CASRPTPGQWIEKLFF. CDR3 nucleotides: TGCGCCAGCAGACCTACCCCGGGACAGTGGATTGAAAAACTGTTTTTT.

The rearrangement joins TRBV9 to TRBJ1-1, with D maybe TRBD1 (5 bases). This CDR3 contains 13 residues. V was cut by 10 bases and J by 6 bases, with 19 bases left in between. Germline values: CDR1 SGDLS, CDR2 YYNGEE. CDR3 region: CADGRAGDAEAFF. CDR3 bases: TGTGCCGATGGGCGAGCGGGGGACGCTGAAGCTTTCTTT.

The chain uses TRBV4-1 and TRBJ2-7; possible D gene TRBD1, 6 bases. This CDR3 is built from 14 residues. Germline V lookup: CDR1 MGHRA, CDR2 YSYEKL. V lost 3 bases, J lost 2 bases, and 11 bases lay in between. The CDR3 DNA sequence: TGCGCCAGCAGCCAGGGGACACAAACCTACGAGCAGTACTTC. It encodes CASSQGTQTYEQYF.

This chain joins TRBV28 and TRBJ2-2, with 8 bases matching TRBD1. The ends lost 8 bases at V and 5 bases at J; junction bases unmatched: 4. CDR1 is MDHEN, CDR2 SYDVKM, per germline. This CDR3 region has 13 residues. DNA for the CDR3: TGTGCCAGCCGCAGGGGGCGGACCGGGGAGCTGTTTTTT. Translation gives CASRRGRTGELFF.

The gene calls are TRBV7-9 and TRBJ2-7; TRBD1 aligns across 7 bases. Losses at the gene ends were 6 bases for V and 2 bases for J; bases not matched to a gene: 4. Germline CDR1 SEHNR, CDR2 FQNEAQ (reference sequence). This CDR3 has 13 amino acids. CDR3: CASSPGGTYEQYF. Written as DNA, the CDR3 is TGTGCCAGCAGTCCAGGGGGAACCTACGAGCAGTACTTC.

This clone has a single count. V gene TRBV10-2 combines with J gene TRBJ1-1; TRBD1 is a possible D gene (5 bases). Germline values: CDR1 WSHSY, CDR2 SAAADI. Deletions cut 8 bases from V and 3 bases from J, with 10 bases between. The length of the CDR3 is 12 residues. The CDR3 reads CASRWGDTEAFF. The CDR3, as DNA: TGCGCCAGCCGATGGGGGGACACTGAAGCTTTCTTT.

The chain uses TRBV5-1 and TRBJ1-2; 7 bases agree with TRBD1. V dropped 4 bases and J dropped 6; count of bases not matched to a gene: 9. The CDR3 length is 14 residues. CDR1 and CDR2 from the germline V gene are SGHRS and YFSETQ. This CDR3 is CASSADRAVDGYTF. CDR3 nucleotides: TGCGCCAGCAGCGCAGACAGGGCTGTGGATGGCTACACCTTC.

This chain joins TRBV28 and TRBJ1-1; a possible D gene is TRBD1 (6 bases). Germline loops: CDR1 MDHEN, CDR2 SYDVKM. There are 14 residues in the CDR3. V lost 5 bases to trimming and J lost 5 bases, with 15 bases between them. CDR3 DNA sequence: TGTGCCAGCAGTCCCCCGGGGGGCTGGACTGAAGCTTTCTTT. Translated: CASSPPGGWTEAFF.

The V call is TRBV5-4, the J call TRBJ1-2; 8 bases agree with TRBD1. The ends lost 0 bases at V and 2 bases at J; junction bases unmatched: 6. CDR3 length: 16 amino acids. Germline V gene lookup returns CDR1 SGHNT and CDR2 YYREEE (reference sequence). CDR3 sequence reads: CASSLGQGTPNYGYTF. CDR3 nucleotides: TGTGCCAGCAGCTTGGGACAGGGGACCCCCAACTATGGCTACACCTTC.